Below, 5 T cell receptor beta chains from the same sample are listed, as sequenced in a study of identical twins. TCRdb independently ran MiXCR on the 5' RACE reads; one entry per CDR3 protein. The sample yields about 330,000 distinct CDR3 sequences, roughly 12% seen once. The same data also went into a second study, on yellow fever vaccine responses in identical twins.

The sequenced material came from CD8+ T cells sorted from blood. These receptors were collected from a woman under 30 in good health.

This chain uses TRBV15 with TRBJ2-1; 8 bases line up with TRBD2. V lost 3 bases and J lost 5; bases outside the gene matches: 3. There are 14 residues in the CDR3. The germline gives CDR1 LNHNV, CDR2 YYDKDF (reference sequence). The CDR3 protein is CATSRTSENNEQFF. CDR3 nucleotides: TGTGCCACCAGCAGGACTAGCGAAAACAATGAGCAGTTCTTC.

The chain uses TRBV11-2 and TRBJ2-3; the D is unclear. Looked up from germline, CDR1 is SGHAT and CDR2 is FQNNGV. The germline V and J ends were trimmed by 5 bases and 0 bases, with 9 bases remaining between them. This CDR3 spans 14 amino acids. CDR3 in amino acids: CASSKRPSTDTQYF. CDR3 nucleotide sequence: TGTGCCAGCAGCAAGAGACCCAGCACAGATACGCAGTATTTT.

The table lists this clonotype with a few counts. V is TRBV7-3 and J is TRBJ2-1; D may be TRBD2 (6 bases). The CDR3 has 17 amino acids. With 5 bases removed from V and 2 bases from J, the gap between germline ends came to 19 bases. Looked up from germline, CDR1 is SGHTA and CDR2 is FQGTGA. The CDR3 DNA reads TGTGCCAGCAGCACCGGGTTGTCAAGGACTACCTACAATGAGCAGTTCTTC. This codes for CASSTGLSRTTYNEQFF. The whole variable domain, filled in from reference TRBV7-3 and TRBJ2-1, reads GAGVSQTPSNKVTEKGKYVELRCDPISGHTALYWYRQSLGQGPEFLIYFQGTGAADDSGLPNDRFFAVRPEGSVSTLKIQRTERGDSAVYLCASSTGLSRTTYNEQFFGPGTRLTVL.

This chain links TRBV7-9 with TRBJ2-7; the D is unclear. This CDR3 has 15 residues. V was clipped by 6 bases and J by 1 base, with 16 bases between them. Germline CDR1 reads SEHNR; CDR2 reads FQNEAQ (reference sequence). For the CDR3, the DNA is TGTGCCAGCAGTGTGTCAGGTGGGGAATCCTACGAGCAGTACTTC. Amino acids: CASSVSGGESYEQYF.

This clonotype was detected many times. The gene calls are TRBV12-3 or TRBV12-4 and TRBJ2-5; no reliable D call. The V and J ends lost 5 bases and 2 bases respectively, with 9 bases between them. The CDR3 has 13 residues. The CDR3 nucleotides are TGTGCCAGCAGTGGATGGTATCAAGAGACCCAGTACTTC. The encoded protein is CASSGWYQETQYF.